One TCR beta chain is described in this entry. V was clipped by 5 bases and J by 2 bases; unmatched bases: 9. The CDR3 is 15 residues long. Germline V gene data show CDR1 as SGHTA and CDR2 as FQGNSA. Per the original methods: Reference gene primer amplification in the assay estimated nucleated cell counts. This table comes from immunoSEQ multiplex PCR, and its TCRdb copy is limited to in-frame clones, with some not included. The D gene and trimming were derived from the DNA, and the V and J assignments and clone size from that table. The sample lists 200,000 to 300,000 clones, about 80% occurring once. The sample is drawn from a study of blood T cell repertoires in COVID-19. Background on the study: Specimens from acute and convalescent COVID-19 originated in the United States, Italy and Spain. Sample material is recorded as cDNA or gDNA derived from T cells, B-cell-depleted T cells, or PBMCs.

Sequenced: peripheral blood. The V gene is TRBV7-2, the J gene TRBJ2-7, with 7 bases that match TRBD1. The TCR comes from a woman aged 80 or over with acute or convalescent COVID-19. CDR3 DNA: TGTGCCAGCAGCCCTAGCACAGGGGTACCCTACGAGCAGTACTTC. Protein: CASSPSTGVPYEQYF.